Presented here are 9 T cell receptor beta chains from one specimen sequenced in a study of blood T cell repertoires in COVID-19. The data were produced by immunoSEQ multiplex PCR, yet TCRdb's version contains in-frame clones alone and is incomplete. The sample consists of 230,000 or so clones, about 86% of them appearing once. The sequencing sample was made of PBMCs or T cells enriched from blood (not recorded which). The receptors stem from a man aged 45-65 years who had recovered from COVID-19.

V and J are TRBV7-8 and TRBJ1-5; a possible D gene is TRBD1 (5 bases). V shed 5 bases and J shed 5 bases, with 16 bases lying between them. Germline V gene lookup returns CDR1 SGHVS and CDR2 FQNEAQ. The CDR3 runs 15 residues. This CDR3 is CASSIQGFLDQPQHF. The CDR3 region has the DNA TGTGCCAGCAGCATCCAGGGTTTTTTGGATCAGCCCCAGCATTTT.

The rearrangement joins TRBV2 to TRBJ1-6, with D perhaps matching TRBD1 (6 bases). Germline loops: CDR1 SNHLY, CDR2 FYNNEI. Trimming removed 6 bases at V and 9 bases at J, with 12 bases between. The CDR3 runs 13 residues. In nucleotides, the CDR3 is TGTGCCAGCAGACAGGGTATTGGTTCACCCCTCCACTTT. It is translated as CASRQGIGSPLHF.

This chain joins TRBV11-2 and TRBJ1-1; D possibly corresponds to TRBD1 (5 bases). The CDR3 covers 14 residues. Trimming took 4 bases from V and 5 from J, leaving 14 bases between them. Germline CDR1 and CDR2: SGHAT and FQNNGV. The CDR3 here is CASSSNGAGTEAFF. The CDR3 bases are TGTGCCAGCAGCTCCAACGGGGCGGGGACTGAAGCTTTCTTT. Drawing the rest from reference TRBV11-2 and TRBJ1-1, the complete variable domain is EAGVAQSPRYKIIEKRQSVAFWCNPISGHATLYWYQQILGQGPKLLIQFQNNGVVDDSQLPKDRFSAERLKGVDSTLKIQPAKLEDSAVYLCASSSNGAGTEAFFGQGTRLTVV.

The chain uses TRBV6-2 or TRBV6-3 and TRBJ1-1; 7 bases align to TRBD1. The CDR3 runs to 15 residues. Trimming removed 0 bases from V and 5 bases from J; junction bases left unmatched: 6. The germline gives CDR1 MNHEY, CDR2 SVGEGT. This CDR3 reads CASSYSMGRGTEAFF. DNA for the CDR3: TGTGCCAGCAGTTACTCGATGGGCAGGGGGACTGAAGCTTTCTTT.

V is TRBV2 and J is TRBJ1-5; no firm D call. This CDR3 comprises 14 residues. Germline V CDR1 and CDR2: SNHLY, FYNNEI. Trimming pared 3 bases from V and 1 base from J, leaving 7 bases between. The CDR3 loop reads CASSDEVSNQPQHF. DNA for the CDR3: TGTGCCAGCAGTGACGAGGTGAGCAATCAGCCCCAGCATTTT.

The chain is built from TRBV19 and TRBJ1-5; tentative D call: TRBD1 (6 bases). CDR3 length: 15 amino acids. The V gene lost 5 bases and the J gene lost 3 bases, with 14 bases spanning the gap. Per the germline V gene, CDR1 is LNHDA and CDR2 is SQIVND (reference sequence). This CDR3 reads CASSDVQGPNQPQHF. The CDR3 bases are TGTGCCAGTAGTGACGTACAGGGCCCCAATCAGCCCCAGCATTTT.

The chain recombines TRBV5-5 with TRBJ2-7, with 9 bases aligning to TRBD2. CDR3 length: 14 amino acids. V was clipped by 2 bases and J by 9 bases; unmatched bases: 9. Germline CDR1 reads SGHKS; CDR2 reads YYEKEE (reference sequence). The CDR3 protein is CASSLPGLAGGQYF. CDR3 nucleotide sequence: TGTGCCAGCAGCTTACCGGGACTAGCTGGGGGGCAGTACTTC.

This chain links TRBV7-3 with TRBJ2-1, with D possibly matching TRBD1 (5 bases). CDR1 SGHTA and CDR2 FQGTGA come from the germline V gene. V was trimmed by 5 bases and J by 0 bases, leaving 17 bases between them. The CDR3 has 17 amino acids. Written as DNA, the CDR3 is TGTGCCAGCAGCCCCGACCCAGGGAAACCCTCCTACAATGAGCAGTTCTTC. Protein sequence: CASSPDPGKPSYNEQFF. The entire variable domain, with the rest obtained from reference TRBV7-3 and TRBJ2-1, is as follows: GAGVSQTPSNKVTEKGKYVELRCDPISGHTALYWYRQSLGQGPEFLIYFQGTGAADDSGLPNDRFFAVRPEGSVSTLKIQRTERGDSAVYLCASSPDPGKPSYNEQFFGPGTRLTVL.

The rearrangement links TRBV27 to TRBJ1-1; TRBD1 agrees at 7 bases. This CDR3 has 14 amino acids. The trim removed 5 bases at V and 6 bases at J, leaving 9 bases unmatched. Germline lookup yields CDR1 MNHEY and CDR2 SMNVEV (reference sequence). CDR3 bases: TGTGCCAGCAGTCCACAGGGGAACGGGGCTGAAGCTTTCTTT. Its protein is CASSPQGNGAEAFF.